One and the same sample provided the 8 T cell receptor beta chains below, sequenced in a study of blood T cell repertoires in COVID-19. Assay: immunoSEQ multiplex PCR; the TCRdb copy retains only in-frame clones and omits some. Found here are roughly 260,000 clones, roughly 87% of them singletons; the top ten hold 6% to 7%. The sequencing sample was made of PBMCs or T cells enriched from blood (not recorded which). Every receptor here comes from a woman aged 25 to 39 with acute COVID-19.

V gene TRBV2 combines with J gene TRBJ1-2; weak D call: TRBD1 (5 bases). CDR1 and CDR2 (germline): SNHLY, FYNNEI. The CDR3 is 13 amino acids. V shed 6 bases and J shed 0 bases, with 8 bases lying between them. CDR3 residues: CASSGTSNYGYTF. CDR3 nucleotide sequence: TGTGCCAGCAGCGGGACTTCTAACTATGGCTACACCTTC.

In its sample, this clone was seen once. The chain has TRBV6-5 and TRBJ2-1, with TRBD1 matching 7 bases. Germline CDR1 is MNHEY and CDR2 is SVGAGI. This CDR3 has 16 residues. Trimming took 4 bases from V and 5 from J; bases not matched to a gene: 11. CDR3 protein: CASSLRGDRPHNEQFF. CDR3 coding DNA: TGTGCCAGCAGTTTAAGAGGGGACAGACCACACAATGAGCAGTTCTTC.

J is TRBJ2-7 and V is TRBV5-5, with 10 bases identical to TRBD2. Germline V lookup: CDR1 SGHKS, CDR2 YYEKEE (reference sequence). The V gene end was trimmed by 3 bases and the J gene end by 2 bases; junction bases not matched to a gene: 2. This CDR3 contains 14 residues. The CDR3 is CASSSSGRAYEQYF. The CDR3 DNA reads as TGTGCCAGCAGCTCCAGCGGGAGGGCCTACGAGCAGTACTTC.

The chain has TRBV30 and TRBJ1-6; D is perhaps TRBD1 (5 bases). This CDR3 is built from 16 residues. V was trimmed by 2 bases and J by 11 bases, leaving 22 bases between them. Germline loops: CDR1 GTSNPN, CDR2 SVGIG (reference sequence). The CDR3 region has the DNA TGTGCCTGGAGTAACTCAGGGTACGAGCCAACCCCACCCCTCCACTTT. It codes for CAWSNSGYEPTPPLHF.

The V and J genes are TRBV28 and TRBJ2-7, with D unclear. The length of the CDR3 is 12 residues. Germline V gene lookup returns CDR1 MDHEN and CDR2 SYDVKM. V was clipped by 6 bases and J by 7 bases, with 13 bases between them. The CDR3 is CASREPAEEQYF. CDR3 bases: TGTGCCAGCAGAGAACCCGCGGAGGAGCAGTACTTC.

The rearrangement joins TRBV28 to TRBJ1-6; TRBD1 agrees at 10 bases. With V trimmed by 8 bases and J by 11 bases, 6 bases remained unmatched. The germline V gene has CDR1 MDHEN and CDR2 SYDVKM. CDR3 length: 13 residues. The CDR3 nucleotides are TGTGCCAGCGCAGGACAGGGGGTCACACCCCTCCACTTT. This codes for CASAGQGVTPLHF. The complete variable domain, with remaining parts taken from reference TRBV28 and TRBJ1-6, reads DVKVTQSSRYLVKRTGEKVFLECVQDMDHENMFWYRQDPGLGLRLIYFSYDVKMKEKGDIPEGYSVSREKKERFSLILESASTNQTSMYLCASAGQGVTPLHFGNGTRLTVT.

V and J are TRBV28 and TRBJ2-5; a possible D gene is TRBD2 (6 bases). CDR3 length: 12 residues. Germline V gives CDR1 MDHEN, CDR2 SYDVKM. Deletions cut 7 bases from V and 3 bases from J, with 9 bases between. CDR3: CASKDYKETQYF. The CDR3 DNA reads as TGTGCCAGCAAGGACTACAAAGAGACCCAGTACTTC.

The gene calls are TRBV3-1 (or the pseudogene TRBV3-2) and TRBJ2-1, with 10 bases matching TRBD2. The CDR3 totals 16 residues. The germline CDR1 and CDR2 sequences are LGHDT and YNNKEL (reference sequence). V gave up 3 bases and J gave up 4 bases; unmatched junction bases: 6. The CDR3 DNA reads as TGTGCCAGCAGCCACCTTAGCGGGGGGCCTTACAATGAGCAGTTCTTC. It codes for CASSHLSGGPYNEQFF.